This TCR beta chain was identified in a study of T-cell memory formation after mild COVID-19. The wider study: TCR clustering was largely donor specific. Notes on the study in general: Clones contracting over day 15 to 85 were CD4/CD8 balanced, with later expanders leaning CD4+.

This clonotype was observed many times. The antigen remains unidentified. The germline V gene encodes CDR1 SGHRS and CDR2 YFSETQ. The CDR3 is 14 amino acids. The V end lost 4 bases, the J end lost 4 bases, and 9 bases lay between the germline ends. Constant-segment primers served in 5'RACE that generated TCR alpha and TCR beta cDNA libraries bearing sample barcodes and UMIs. TCRdb recomputed calls from the 5' RACE reads with MiXCR, one row per CDR3 protein. The sample lists around 340,000 distinct CDR3 sequences, about a sixth occurring once. This TCR was sampled from a young man who had mild COVID-19 (a few samples of this study predate the infection). Cell type and time point are not known. Sequenced sample: PBMCs or a T cell subset sorted from them (not recorded which). This chain links TRBV5-1 with TRBJ2-6; D gene ambiguous. The CDR3: CASSPQPGANVLTF. The CDR3 DNA is TGCGCCAGCAGCCCCCAGCCCGGGGCCAACGTCCTGACTTTC.